The T cell receptor beta chain described here comes from a study of cytomegalovirus exposure and HLA in healthy donors. Trimming cost V 0 bases and J 4 bases, with 8 bases left between them. Germline-derived CDR1 and CDR2 are SGHRS and YFSETQ. CDR3 length equals 14 residues. PCR primers comprised 60 Vbeta and 13 Jbeta primers. TCRdb's table, derived via immunoSEQ multiplex PCR, lists solely in-frame clones and lacks some. Of 150,000 to 200,000 clones in the sample, about four fifths were seen once. Sequences were obtained from PBMCs. The TCR was taken from a man aged 35-49 years in good health and CMV-seropositive. The rearrangement joins TRBV5-1 to TRBJ1-3; D is undetermined. CDR3 sequence: CASSLASAGNTIYF. The CDR3, as DNA: TGCGCCAGCAGCTTGGCCTCTGCGGGAAACACCATATATTTT.